This note documents a single TCR beta chain sequence. The data originate from a study of blood T cell repertoires in COVID-19. Across the whole study: Some COVID-19 samples were acute and others convalescent; all came from the United States, Italy and Spain. From T cells, B-cell-depleted T cells, or PBMCs came the material, which was cDNA or gDNA.

Trimming shortened V by 1 base and J by 4 bases, and 14 bases separated the two germline ends. This CDR3 contains 15 residues. The germline gives CDR1 SGHDT, CDR2 YYEEEE. Patients from Seattle were sampled longitudinally, starting during active infection. Per the original methods: Counts of nucleated cells, estimated from reference gene primer amplification, were obtained. TCRdb's copy holds only in-frame clones and misses some; the assay was immunoSEQ multiplex PCR. V and J calls and clone size come straight from that table; D and trimming were deduced from the DNA. The sample lists about 270,000 clones; less than 90% were seen once.

The sequenced sample was peripheral blood. The receptor comes from a woman aged 25 to 39 with COVID-19, enrolled during active disease. The V gene is TRBV5-6, the J gene TRBJ2-5, with a weak D call TRBD1 (5 bases). The CDR3 sequence is CASSLLGVGTETQYF. In DNA form, the CDR3 reads TGTGCCAGCAGCTTGTTAGGGGTCGGCACAGAGACCCAGTACTTC.